This T cell receptor (beta chain) was identified in a study of blood T cell repertoires in COVID-19. Study-wide context: Acute and convalescent COVID-19 specimens originated in the United States, Italy and Spain. Sources were T cells, B-cell-depleted T cells, or PBMCs; the material itself was cDNA or gDNA.

A Seattle source enrolled patients during active infection and followed them longitudinally. Original analysis: Amplifying reference gene primers gave estimates of nucleated cell counts. Assay used: immunoSEQ multiplex PCR; TCRdb lists only in-frame clones, some missing. The DNA was the basis for D and trimming; V, J and clone size are from that table. This sample has approximately 500,000 clones; about 89% occur once, and the top ten carry 7.8%. The sequenced material came from peripheral blood. The sequence derives from a woman aged 50 to 60 with COVID-19, enrolled during active disease.

CDR3: CASSPRINEVAYEQYF. The CDR3 region has the DNA TGTGCCAGCAGCCCACGCATTAATGAGGTTGCCTACGAGCAGTACTTC. The V and J genes are TRBV7-8 and TRBJ2-7; unclear D gene. The CDR3 has 16 amino acids. With 5 bases removed from V and 2 bases from J, the gap between germline ends came to 19 bases. Germline V gene sequence: CDR1 SGHVS, CDR2 FQNEAQ.